This TCR beta chain comes out of a study of T cell repertoires in cytomegalovirus infection. About the research overall: An indication of both CMV infection and matching HLA type came from public TCR beta signatures.

There are a few counts of this clonotype. Its antigen is currently unknown. This CDR3 is built from 18 residues. The germline V gene encodes CDR1 SGHTA and CDR2 FQGNSA. The trim removed 1 base at V and 5 bases at J, leaving 15 bases unmatched. TCRdb independently ran MiXCR on the reads; one entry per CDR3 protein. The sample has about 180,000 distinct CDR3 sequences; roughly 17% are singletons. Study-wide results and limits: Cumulated frequencies of public TCR beta families served to identify carriers of CMV plus the relevant HLA. Predominance within the ex vivo response was attributable to HLA-C-restricted CMV-specific TCR beta clonotypes.

The sample was CD8+ T cells from PBMCs. The chain joins TRBV7-2 to TRBJ2-3, with TRBD2 matching over 7 bases. The receptor's source is a human donor in good health (CMV status not recorded). Some clones in this sample may be carry-over from other donors' samples. CDR3 in amino acids: CASSLDYPSGSKQDTQYF. The DNA of the CDR3 is TGTGCCAGCAGCTTAGATTACCCTAGCGGTAGTAAACAAGATACGCAGTATTTT.